What follows are 23 T cell receptor beta chains derived from one specimen sequenced in a study of technical replicates of blood from a few donors. Clones were read by immunoSEQ multiplex PCR, and TCRdb kept only the in-frame ones, dropping some. Here the sample spans about 78,000 clones, 95% being singletons. Sequencing input: T cells isolated from PBMCs. Every receptor here comes from a human donor in good health.

This chain links TRBV5-1 with TRBJ2-7; 8 bases align to TRBD2. Germline CDR1 reads SGHRS; CDR2 reads YFSETQ. The trim removed 0 bases at V and 4 bases at J, leaving 12 bases unmatched. CDR3 length: 17 residues. Here the CDR3 DNA reads TGCGCCAGCAGCTTGGGAGTAGCGGGGACAATCCTGTACGAGCAGTACTTC. Its protein is CASSLGVAGTILYEQYF. Full variable domain (outside the CDR3, taken from reference TRBV5-1 and TRBJ2-7): KAGVTQTPRYLIKTRGQQVTLSCSPISGHRSVSWYQQTPGQGLQFLFEYFSETQRNKGNFPGRFSGRQFSNSRSEMNVSTLELGDSALYLCASSLGVAGTILYEQYFGPGTRLTVT.

The chain carries TRBV11-1 and TRBJ2-3; 12 positions agree with TRBD2. The V gene's germline CDR1 is SGHAT and CDR2 FQDESV (reference sequence). V dropped 6 bases and J dropped 4; count of bases not matched to a gene: 5. The CDR3 consists of 15 residues. The CDR3 DNA reads TGTGCCAGCAGGTCTAGCGGGGGGGCATCAGATACGCAGTATTTT. Amino acid sequence: CASRSSGGASDTQYF.

The CDR3 region is CASTVADTTPRLRYQETQYF. DNA for the CDR3: TGTGCCAGCACGGTGGCGGACACGACACCTCGGCTACGGTACCAAGAGACCCAGTACTTC. The genes are TRBV21-1 and TRBJ2-5; TRBD1, the D gene given by the table, was not confirmed from the DNA. TRBV21-1 is marked as a pseudogene. CDR3 length: 20 amino acids.

The genes are TRBV7-3 and TRBJ2-2; 9 bases agree with TRBD1. Trimming took 1 base from V and 6 from J; bases not matched to a gene: 9. This CDR3 has 17 amino acids. Germline CDR1 is SGHTA and CDR2 is FQGTGA. The CDR3 DNA reads TGTGCCAGCAGCTTAAATGTTGGACAGGGGTTATCCGGGGAGCTGTTTTTT. This encodes CASSLNVGQGLSGELFF.

The rearrangement joins TRBV28 to TRBJ1-5, with TRBD1 matching 7 bases. V lost 4 bases to trimming and J lost 3 bases; unmatched junction nucleotides: 6. This CDR3 has 15 amino acids. Germline-derived CDR1 and CDR2 are MDHEN and SYDVKM. CDR3 sequence: CASSWGQTYNQPQHF. CDR3 in DNA: TGTGCCAGCAGTTGGGGACAGACGTACAATCAGCCCCAGCATTTT. The complete variable domain, with remaining parts taken from reference TRBV28 and TRBJ1-5, reads DVKVTQSSRYLVKRTGEKVFLECVQDMDHENMFWYRQDPGLGLRLIYFSYDVKMKEKGDIPEGYSVSREKKERFSLILESASTNQTSMYLCASSWGQTYNQPQHFGDGTRLSIL.

The gene calls are TRBV7-9 and TRBJ2-1; 9 nucleotides line up with TRBD1. Germline V CDR1 and CDR2: SEHNR, FQNEAQ (reference sequence). There are 17 residues in the CDR3. V lost 5 bases and J lost 5; bases outside the gene matches: 13. CDR3 amino acids: CASSRQGGGRTDNEQFF. For the CDR3, the DNA is TGTGCCAGCAGCCGACAGGGGGGCGGGCGGACAGACAATGAGCAGTTCTTC.

The chain carries TRBV11-2 and TRBJ1-1, with D hard to call. This CDR3 has 13 residues. Germline V gene data show CDR1 as SGHAT and CDR2 as FQNNGV. V dropped 0 bases and J dropped 4 bases, with 6 bases sitting between them. CDR3 coding DNA: TGTGCCAGCAGCTTAGATGAGAGCACTGAAGCTTTCTTT. Translating gives CASSLDESTEAFF.

This clone was counted once. The V and J genes are TRBV6-5 and TRBJ1-6; 9 nucleotides agree with TRBD1. The CDR3 totals 14 residues. The V and J ends lost 2 bases and 9 bases, in that order; junction bases with no gene match: 2. Germline V gene sequence: CDR1 MNHEY, CDR2 SVGAGI. The CDR3 region is CASSYGQGRSPLHF. CDR3 in DNA: TGTGCCAGCAGTTACGGACAGGGGCGTTCACCCCTCCACTTT.

The V and J genes are TRBV9 and TRBJ1-5; the D is unclear. V was cut by 0 bases and J by 3 bases, with 7 bases left in between. This CDR3 has 14 residues. CDR1 SGDLS and CDR2 YYNGEE come from the germline V gene. The chain's CDR3 is CASSVGGVNQPQHF. CDR3 coding DNA: TGTGCCAGCAGCGTAGGGGGAGTCAATCAGCCCCAGCATTTT.

This clone was counted a few times. The chain recombines TRBV28 with TRBJ2-7, with a possible D match to TRBD2 (5 bases). Trimming removed 3 bases at V and 4 bases at J, with 7 bases between. Per the germline V gene, CDR1 is MDHEN and CDR2 is SYDVKM. There are 12 residues in the CDR3. Here the CDR3 reads CASSFRGYEQYF. As DNA, the CDR3 is TGTGCCAGCAGTTTTCGGGGATACGAGCAGTACTTC.

The chain couples TRBV2 to TRBJ2-7, with D possibly being TRBD2 (5 bases). From germline, CDR1 is SNHLY and CDR2 FYNNEI. Deletions cut 4 bases from V and 2 bases from J, with 9 bases between. The CDR3 totals 13 residues. CDR3 bases: TGTGCCAGCAGTGGAGGGAGCACCTACGAGCAGTACTTC. This sequence encodes CASSGGSTYEQYF.

The V and J genes are TRBV6-1 and TRBJ1-2, with D possibly being TRBD1 (6 bases). Germline V lookup: CDR1 MNHNS, CDR2 SASEGT. This CDR3 has 13 amino acids. The V gene lost 5 bases and the J gene lost 5 bases, with 12 bases spanning the gap. Here the CDR3 DNA reads TGTGCCAGCAGTTGGGCGGACAGTTATGGCTACACCTTC. This gives the protein CASSWADSYGYTF.

The CDR3 is CASKIQTTNEKLFF. CDR3 sequence (DNA): TGTGCCAGCAAGATACAGACAACTAATGAAAAACTGTTTTTT. This chain links TRBV6-5 with TRBJ1-4; D unclear. The CDR3 is made up of 14 amino acids. The ends were cut back, 7 bases at V and 0 bases at J, with 9 bases in the middle. Germline V gene data show CDR1 as MNHEY and CDR2 as SVGAGI.

The genes are TRBV6-5 and TRBJ2-3; D is possibly TRBD1 (6 bases). Germline V CDR1 and CDR2: MNHEY, SVGAGI. The CDR3 has 16 amino acids. The ends were cut back, 0 bases at V and 1 base at J, with 11 bases in the middle. CDR3: CASSYSLAGGTDTQYF. CDR3 sequence (DNA): TGTGCCAGCAGTTACTCGTTGGCAGGGGGCACAGATACGCAGTATTTT.

As DNA, the CDR3 is TGTGCCAGCAGCCGCGTATGGGCTAGCGGGGGGGTACATGAGCAGTTCTTC. This gives the protein CASSRVWASGGVHEQFF. This chain joins TRBV11-3 and TRBJ2-1; TRBD2 agrees at 12 bases. V was clipped by 5 bases and J by 8 bases; unmatched bases: 13. The CDR3 loop spans 17 amino acids. The germline V gene has CDR1 SGHNT and CDR2 YENEEA.

The chain has TRBV5-1 and TRBJ2-3; 12 nucleotides agree with TRBD2. Germline CDR1 SGHRS, CDR2 YFSETQ. The V segment lost 0 bases and the J segment 6 bases; nucleotides outside the gene matches: 5. The CDR3 is made up of 16 amino acids. The CDR3 here is CASSLEGLAGGDTQYF. DNA for the CDR3: TGCGCCAGCAGCTTGGAGGGACTAGCGGGTGGGGATACGCAGTATTTT.

V usage is TRBV25-1 and J usage is TRBJ1-4; 8 positions match TRBD1. V was clipped by 2 bases and J by 8 bases; unmatched bases: 4. Germline V gene sequence: CDR1 MGHDK, CDR2 SYGVNS. The CDR3 loop spans 14 amino acids. The CDR3, as DNA: TGTGCCAGCAGTGAAGCCAGGGGGCACGAAAAACTGTTTTTT. Residues: CASSEARGHEKLFF.

In DNA, the CDR3 is TGTGCCAGCAGCTTGGTTAGGACTAGCGGACACAATGAGCAGTTCTTC. It encodes CASSLVRTSGHNEQFF. This chain joins TRBV5-4 and TRBJ2-1, with 10 nucleotides matching TRBD2. The V gene end was trimmed by 0 bases and the J gene end by 5 bases; junction bases not matched to a gene: 5. Per germline, CDR1 SGHNT and CDR2 YYREEE (reference sequence). The CDR3 spans 16 residues.

The genes are TRBV19 and TRBJ2-5, with TRBD2 identical over 8 bases. Germline CDR1 and CDR2: LNHDA and SQIVND (reference sequence). The junction had 11 bases not matched to a gene; V was cut back by 1 base and J by 7 bases. The CDR3 spans 16 residues. The CDR3, as DNA: TGTGCCAGTAGTATAGGGGCGGGAGGCGCATACGGGACCCAGTACTTC. Its translation is CASSIGAGGAYGTQYF.

V is TRBV5-8 and J is TRBJ2-1, with 11 positions matching TRBD2. There are 16 residues in the CDR3. Germline V lookup: CDR1 SGHTS, CDR2 YDEGEE. V lost 4 bases, J lost 10 bases, and 13 bases stayed unmatched. CDR3 in DNA: TGTGCCAGCAGCCTAGCCTCTAGCGGGAGGAACGGGGAGCAGTTCTTC. Translated: CASSLASSGRNGEQFF.

The chain carries TRBV7-6 and TRBJ2-1; D is uncertain. Germline V gives CDR1 SGHVS, CDR2 FNYEAQ. Trimming took 1 base from V and 9 from J, leaving 16 bases between them. CDR3 length: 15 residues. CDR3 DNA: TGTGCCAGCAGCTTAGTCACGGCAGGTTCGCCTGAGCAGTTCTTC. Protein: CASSLVTAGSPEQFF. Combining the CDR3 with reference TRBV7-6 and TRBJ2-1 gives the whole variable domain GAGVSQSPRYKVTKRGQDVALRCDPISGHVSLYWYRQALGQGPEFLTYFNYEAQQDKSGLPNDRFSAERPEGSISTLTIQRTEQRDSAMYRCASSLVTAGSPEQFFGPGTRLTVL.

The J gene is TRBJ2-7, the V gene TRBV28; 8 bases map to TRBD2. Losses at the gene ends were 3 bases for V and 2 bases for J; bases not matched to a gene: 3. From germline, CDR1 is MDHEN and CDR2 SYDVKM. CDR3 length equals 14 residues. This chain's CDR3 is CASSFVAGPYEQYF. The CDR3, as DNA: TGTGCCAGCAGTTTCGTAGCGGGACCCTACGAGCAGTACTTC. Supplemented by reference TRBV28 and TRBJ2-7, the full variable domain reads DVKVTQSSRYLVKRTGEKVFLECVQDMDHENMFWYRQDPGLGLRLIYFSYDVKMKEKGDIPEGYSVSREKKERFSLILESASTNQTSMYLCASSFVAGPYEQYFGPGTRLTVT.

The gene calls are TRBV9 and TRBJ2-1, with TRBD2 matching 8 bases. The CDR3 sequence is 17 residues long. CDR1 is SGDLS and CDR2 is YYNGEE in the germline V gene. Trimming at V came to 3 bases and at J to 6 bases, leaving 14 bases not matched to a gene. The CDR3 bases are TGTGCCAGCAGCGCCGGGGGGGCAATGACCCCCACCAATGAGCAGTTCTTC. This codes for CASSAGGAMTPTNEQFF. Combining the CDR3 with reference TRBV9 and TRBJ2-1 gives the whole variable domain DSGVTQTPKHLITATGQRVTLRCSPRSGDLSVYWYQQSLDQGLQFLIQYYNGEERAKGNILERFSAQQFPDLHSELNLSSLELGDSALYFCASSAGGAMTPTNEQFFGPGTRLTVL.